One T cell receptor (beta chain) is described in this entry. What this receptor recognizes is not known. Base qualities are not at hand, and no much larger clone is one base apart. These data originate in a study of blood T cell repertoires in COVID-19 (dated by TCRdb to about 2020). About the full investigation: The collaborator samples originated in the United States, Italy and Spain and spanned the acute and convalescent phases of COVID-19. The prospective study material was composed of cDNA or gDNA derived from T cells, B-cell-depleted T cells, or PBMCs. Deeply sampled blood TCRbeta repertoires from subjects exposed to, actively infected with, or recovered from COVID-19 were included in the dataset. The repertoires were released in a freely available public database meant as a resource for research on the immune response to SARS-CoV-2. Samples came from the ongoing ImmuneRACE study (first 160 participants) plus 1,254 subjects from 6 global collaborators. A de-identified subject ID, COVID-19 status, age in years and sex were almost always included in the sample metadata. Where available, HLA class I and class II types were taken from metadata supplied by the sample provider and were not determined by assay-based typing. What the work shows at the level of the full study, not this receptor alone: The amount of clinical and demographic metadata varied by source and participant and was provided uncurated.

Trimmed from V: 3 bases; trimmed from J: 4 bases; junction bases lacking a gene match: 7. The CDR3 sequence holds 16 residues, the cysteine and phenylalanine included. The only DNA kept is the CDR3, 48 bases in frame from the first base. For CDR1 and CDR2, the germline V gene lists SGHRS and YFSETQ. TCRbeta CDR3 regions were amplified from genomic DNA using the immunoSEQ Assay, a bias-controlled multiplex PCR. For the original study's pipeline: Nucleated cell counts per sample were estimated from amplification of reference gene primers within the assay. To quantify the absolute abundance of each unique TCRbeta CDR3 rearrangement, sequence reads were collapsed and filtered. For each sample, productive Simpson clonality was calculated as the square root of Simpson's diversity index over productive rearrangements. TCRdb re-hosts the immuneACCESS table, in-frame sequences only. Its copies lack some clones; in the studies checked, an unresolved V gene accounts for under half of them, and the cause for the rest is not known. V, J and clone size are those of that table, while D and trimming were read from the DNA. In this sample the table shows around 300,000 clones, around nine tenths of which occur a single time. The ten largest clonotypes hold approximately 1.5% of the sample.

Participants in the prospective study were enrolled through a virtual design, were aged roughly 18 to 95 years, and lived in roughly 26 United States geographic areas. Cohort assignment in the prospective study relied on participant-reported clinical history from a screening survey and a study questionnaire. Recovered participants in ImmuneRACE Cohort 3 were defined as having two consecutive negative NP/OP PCR tests, clearance from a healthcare professional, or resolution of symptoms. Mobile phlebotomists in the prospective study collected whole blood, serum and a nasopharyngeal or oropharyngeal swab from every participant. Over an approximately two-month period, participants in the prospective study had the option of providing additional blood draws and questionnaires. Before DNA extraction, blood samples from the prospective study were shipped at room temperature or frozen.

Source material: PBMCs or T cells enriched from blood (not recorded which). This receptor was identified in a woman between 40 and 50 years old who had recovered from COVID-19. The sequence joins TRBV5-1 to TRBJ2-1, with 10 central nucleotides matching TRBD2. Here the CDR3 is given as CASSSSTSGIYNEQFF. The bases read TGCGCCAGCAGCTCCTCAACTAGCGGGATTTACAATGAGCAGTTCTTC.